The rows below give T cell receptor beta chains drawn from one sample of a study of identifying expanded T cells in peripheral blood. Using immunoSEQ multiplex PCR, the repertoire was profiled, and TCRdb retains in-frame clones only, with some absent. Of more than 70,000 clones detected, around 86% appear once; the ten largest clones hold 5.6%. Sample: blood. Every receptor here comes from a person aged 18-69 years in good health. Both conserved end residues are part of each CDR3. D genes are given only for firm matches. Clone sizes are given selectively: once, few, many, or a class where the clone is expanded.

V gene: TRBV4-3
J gene: TRBJ1-1
D gene: .
clone size: .
CDR3 DNA: TGCGCCAGCAGCCAAGATTTGAACTCCCGTCAAGCTTTCTTT
CDR3 protein: CASSQDLNSRQAFF

V gene: TRBV6-5
J gene: TRBJ1-1
D gene: TRBD1
clone size: few
CDR3 DNA: TGTGCCAGCCGCAGGGGGTTCGATACCACTGAAGCTTTCTTT
CDR3 protein: CASRRGFDTTEAFF

V gene: TRBV7-2
J gene: TRBJ1-1
D gene: TRBD1
clone size: .
CDR3 DNA: TGTGCCAGCACCAAACAGGGGCTGAACACTGAAGCTTTCTTT
CDR3 protein: CASTKQGLNTEAFF

V gene: TRBV18
J gene: TRBJ2-7
D gene: .
clone size: .
CDR3 DNA: TGTGCCAGCTCACGGGATCTCGAGCAGTACTTC
CDR3 protein: CASSRDLEQYF

V gene: TRBV6-1
J gene: TRBJ1-5
D gene: .
clone size: .
CDR3 DNA: TGTGCCAGCAGTCTAGACGGATATCAGCCCCAGCATTTT
CDR3 protein: CASSLDGYQPQHF

V gene: TRBV4-3
J gene: TRBJ2-7
D gene: .
clone size: .
CDR3 DNA: TGCGCCAGCAGCCGAGAGGTACGTTCATCGAGCGAGCAGTACTTC
CDR3 protein: CASSREVRSSSEQYF

V gene: TRBV10-3
J gene: TRBJ1-2
D gene: .
clone size: .
CDR3 DNA: TGTGCCATCAGTGATGGGGTCAACTATGGCTACACCTTC
CDR3 protein: CAISDGVNYGYTF

V gene: TRBV7-8
J gene: TRBJ1-3
D gene: .
clone size: .
CDR3 DNA: TGTGCCAGCAGTCTCCTTGGAGGGACGGCTGGAAACACCATATATTTT
CDR3 protein: CASSLLGGTAGNTIYF

V gene: TRBV7-8
J gene: TRBJ1-2
D gene: .
clone size: .
CDR3 DNA: TGTGCCAGCAGCTTTGGAACAGGCGGATATGGCTACACCTTC
CDR3 protein: CASSFGTGGYGYTF

V gene: TRBV6-5
J gene: TRBJ1-2
D gene: TRBD1
clone size: .
CDR3 DNA: TGTGCCAGCAGTTACTCGACAGGGTATGGCTACACCTTC
CDR3 protein: CASSYSTGYGYTF

V gene: TRBV2
J gene: TRBJ2-7
D gene: .
clone size: .
CDR3 DNA: TGTGCCAGCAGTGCCCAGGTCGGCTATTACGAGCAGTACTTC
CDR3 protein: CASSAQVGYYEQYF

V gene: TRBV5-1
J gene: TRBJ1-6
D gene: .
clone size: .
CDR3 DNA: TGCGCCAGCAGCTGGCAACAGGGTGACTCGGGTTCACCCCTCCACTTT
CDR3 protein: CASSWQQGDSGSPLHF

V gene: TRBV2
J gene: TRBJ2-4
D gene: .
clone size: .
CDR3 DNA: TGTGCCAGCCGGGCTCTAGCCAAAAACATTCAGTACTTC
CDR3 protein: CASRALAKNIQYF

V gene: TRBV6-1
J gene: TRBJ2-3
D gene: .
clone size: .
CDR3 DNA: TGTGCCAGCAACTTCCTCGGGGGCTCAGATACGCAGTATTTT
CDR3 protein: CASNFLGGSDTQYF

V gene: TRBV5-5
J gene: TRBJ1-1
D gene: .
clone size: .
CDR3 DNA: TGTGCCAGCAGCGACCGAGCTCGACTGGGAACTGAAGCTTTCTTT
CDR3 protein: CASSDRARLGTEAFF

V gene: TRBV6-1
J gene: TRBJ1-5
D gene: TRBD1
clone size: .
CDR3 DNA: TGTGCCAGCCGCTTCACAGGGGAGCGTCAGCCCCAGCATTTT
CDR3 protein: CASRFTGERQPQHF

V gene: TRBV6-5
J gene: TRBJ2-2
D gene: .
clone size: once
CDR3 DNA: TGTGCCAGCAGTAAGCACAGCGGGTTGGAGCTGTTTTTT
CDR3 protein: CASSKHSGLELFF

V gene: TRBV18
J gene: TRBJ2-7
D gene: .
clone size: .
CDR3 DNA: TGTGCCAGCTCACCCTTGGTGGGACGTACGAACTCCTACGAGCAGTACTTC
CDR3 protein: CASSPLVGRTNSYEQYF

V gene: TRBV7-9
J gene: TRBJ1-6
D gene: .
clone size: few
CDR3 DNA: TGTGCCAGCAGGGGGACTGGATCACCCCTCCACTTT
CDR3 protein: CASRGTGSPLHF

V gene: TRBV5-1
J gene: TRBJ2-3
D gene: .
clone size: .
CDR3 DNA: TGCGCCAGCAGCTTTTTCCGGGACGGATTCACAGATACGCAGTATTTT
CDR3 protein: CASSFFRDGFTDTQYF

V gene: TRBV10-2
J gene: TRBJ1-1
D gene: .
clone size: once
CDR3 DNA: TGCGCCAGCAGTGACTGGGCAGGGGAGAACACTGAAGCTTTCTTT
CDR3 protein: CASSDWAGENTEAFF

V gene: TRBV12-5
J gene: TRBJ2-1
D gene: TRBD1
clone size: .
CDR3 DNA: TGTGCTAGTGGGAATGACAGGGCCCCAAACAATGAGCAGTTCTTC
CDR3 protein: CASGNDRAPNNEQFF

V gene: TRBV30
J gene: TRBJ1-2
D gene: .
clone size: .
CDR3 DNA: TGTGCCTGGAATGTGGTCTTTCGGGGCTATGGCTACACCTTC
CDR3 protein: CAWNVVFRGYGYTF

V gene: TRBV19
J gene: TRBJ1-3
D gene: .
clone size: .
CDR3 DNA: TGTGCCAGTAGTGCCAGTAGGAGGGGAGGAGGAAACACCATATATTTT
CDR3 protein: CASSASRRGGGNTIYF